These 23 T cell receptor beta chains share one sample of origin, sequenced in a study of blood T cell repertoires in COVID-19. The assay was immunoSEQ multiplex PCR, and TCRdb's table has in-frame clones only and misses some. Among under 400,000 clones listed, about 87% were seen once. The material sequenced was PBMCs or T cells enriched from blood (not recorded which). The receptors originated from a man aged 40-49 years in a cohort exposed to, infected with or recovered from COVID-19 (not recorded which).

The rearrangement joins TRBV27 to TRBJ2-7; the D gene is possibly TRBD2 (5 bases). Germline-derived CDR1 and CDR2 are MNHEY and SMNVEV (reference sequence). With 2 bases removed from V and 1 base from J, the gap between germline ends came to 9 bases. The CDR3 spans 14 residues. The CDR3 region has the DNA TGTGCCAGCAGTTTAGCACTAGGTTCCTACGAGCAGTACTTC. The encoded protein is CASSLALGSYEQYF.

The chain uses TRBV10-1 and TRBJ1-1; a possible D gene is TRBD1 (5 bases). This CDR3 comprises 16 residues. Germline-derived CDR1 and CDR2 are WNHNN and SYGVQD (reference sequence). The V gene lost 0 bases and the J gene lost 1 base, with 12 bases spanning the gap. The CDR3 loop is CASSESKGGANTEAFF. The CDR3 DNA reads TGCGCCAGCAGTGAGTCGAAGGGAGGGGCGAACACTGAAGCTTTCTTT.

The rearrangement joins TRBV21-1 to TRBJ2-7; the table's D gene call, TRBD1, was not cross checked with the DNA. TRBV21-1 is designated a pseudogene. The CDR3 has 14 amino acids. CDR3 nucleotides: TGTGCCAGCAGCAACCGGGACAGGGCCCACGAGCAGTACTTC. Its protein product is CASSNRDRAHEQYF.

Written as DNA, the CDR3 is TGCGCCAGCAGCCCAAGGACTACCGGGCCACCCGGGGAGCTGTTTTTT. This encodes CASSPRTTGPPGELFF. V is TRBV5-1 and J is TRBJ2-2; a weak D match, TRBD2 (6 bases). The germline V and J ends were trimmed by 4 bases and 6 bases, with 19 bases remaining between them. The CDR3 extends over 16 amino acids. CDR1 and CDR2 (germline): SGHRS, YFSETQ. The full variable domain, with the rest looked up from reference TRBV5-1 and TRBJ2-2, is KAGVTQTPRYLIKTRGQQVTLSCSPISGHRSVSWYQQTPGQGLQFLFEYFSETQRNKGNFPGRFSGRQFSNSRSEMNVSTLELGDSALYLCASSPRTTGPPGELFFGEGSRLTVL.

The V gene is TRBV6-4, the J gene TRBJ2-2; 9 bases are a match to TRBD2. V lost 6 bases to trimming and J lost 7 bases; unmatched junction nucleotides: 3. CDR1 and CDR2 from the germline V gene are MRHNA and SNTAGT. The CDR3 runs 13 residues. DNA of the CDR3: TGTGCCAGCAGCGTTAGCGGGAGCGGGGAGCTGTTTTTT. It translates to CASSVSGSGELFF.

The gene calls are TRBV30 and TRBJ1-4; the match to TRBD1 covers 11 bases. The ends lost 7 bases at V and 0 bases at J; junction bases unmatched: 13. Germline V CDR1 and CDR2: GTSNPN, SVGIG (reference sequence). There are 18 residues in the CDR3. CDR3 amino acids: CAYSRTGGIGATNEKLFF. The CDR3 DNA follows: TGTGCCTATTCCAGGACAGGGGGCATAGGGGCAACTAATGAAAAACTGTTTTTT. The complete variable domain, with remaining parts taken from reference TRBV30 and TRBJ1-4, reads SQTIHQWPATLVQPVGSPLSLECTVEGTSNPNLYWYRQAAGRGLQLLFYSVGIGQISSEVPQNLSASRPQDRQFILSSKKLLLSDSGFYLCAYSRTGGIGATNEKLFFGSGTQLSVL.

This clone was counted a single time. The gene calls are TRBV3-1 (or the pseudogene TRBV3-2) and TRBJ1-1; 8 positions agree with TRBD1. The V and J ends lost 2 bases and 1 base, in that order; junction bases with no gene match: 3. This CDR3 is built from 15 residues. The germline CDR1 and CDR2 sequences are LGHDT and YNNKEL (reference sequence). The CDR3, as DNA: TGTGCCAGCAGCCAACAGGGGGCAGGGAACACTGAAGCTTTCTTT. Translating it yields CASSQQGAGNTEAFF.

The V and J genes are TRBV19 and TRBJ2-1; 11 bases are shared with TRBD2. This CDR3 is 15 amino acids long. Trimming cost V 5 bases and J 1 base; bases outside gene matches: 1. Germline-derived CDR1 and CDR2 are LNHDA and SQIVND (reference sequence). The CDR3 is CASSPSGGSYNEQFF. The CDR3 DNA is TGTGCCAGTAGTCCTAGCGGGGGGTCCTACAATGAGCAGTTCTTC.

Written as DNA, the CDR3 is TGTGCCAGCAGCGGCGGGACAGGGGGAGTCATGAACACTGAAGCTTTCTTT. This gives the protein CASSGGTGGVMNTEAFF. The chain joins TRBV5-4 to TRBJ1-1, with TRBD1 matching 11 bases. J gave up 0 bases and V 4 bases, and 8 bases lay outside the gene matches. The CDR3 consists of 17 residues. Germline-derived CDR1 and CDR2 are SGHNT and YYREEE (reference sequence).

CDR3 sequence: CASSQSTSGRDTQYF. The CDR3 DNA follows: TGTGCCAGCAGCCAAAGTACTAGCGGGAGGGATACGCAGTATTTT. The rearrangement links TRBV4-2 to TRBJ2-3, with 12 bases aligning to TRBD2. The J segment lost 6 bases and the V segment lost 2 bases, leaving 3 bases of the junction unmatched. This CDR3 is 15 amino acids long. Germline V gives CDR1 LGHNA, CDR2 YNFKEQ.

This chain joins TRBV19 and TRBJ1-2; possibly TRBD1 for D (5 bases). V dropped 6 bases and J dropped 6 bases, with 14 bases sitting between them. Germline CDR1 reads LNHDA; CDR2 reads SQIVND (reference sequence). The CDR3 runs 13 residues. The CDR3, as DNA: TGTGCCAGTAGCCCCAACGGGGGGGATGGCTACACCTTC. Encoded protein: CASSPNGGDGYTF.

This clone occurred a few times. V and J are TRBV19 and TRBJ2-1; 7 bases agree with TRBD2. CDR3 length: 16 amino acids. J was trimmed by 7 bases and V by 5 bases; bases with no gene match: 14. CDR1 and CDR2 from the germline V gene are LNHDA and SQIVND (reference sequence). CDR3 protein: CASSASGRKRWNEQFF. In nucleotides, the CDR3 is TGTGCCAGTAGTGCTAGCGGCAGAAAGAGGTGGAATGAGCAGTTCTTC.

The chain employs TRBV19 and TRBJ2-3; no reliable D call. Germline assignment: CDR1 LNHDA and CDR2 SQIVND (reference sequence). The CDR3 consists of 12 residues. Trimming stripped 5 bases from V and 2 bases from J, with 5 bases between. The CDR3 here is CASSYPTDTQYF. The CDR3 nucleotides are TGTGCCAGTAGTTATCCCACAGATACGCAGTATTTT. The full variable domain, completed using reference TRBV19 and TRBJ2-3, is DGGITQSPKYLFRKEGQNVTLSCEQNLNHDAMYWYRQDPGQGLRLIYYSQIVNDFQKGDIAEGYSVSREKKESFPLTVTSAQKNPTAFYLCASSYPTDTQYFGPGTRLTVL.

The V gene is TRBV5-4, the J gene TRBJ2-1, with D possibly being TRBD2 (6 bases). V was trimmed by 4 bases and J by 8 bases, leaving 7 bases between them. Germline CDR1 reads SGHNT; CDR2 reads YYREEE (reference sequence). This CDR3 has 11 residues. In DNA, the CDR3 is TGTGCCAGCAGCCGCGGGGATGAGCAGTTCTTC. Its translation is CASSRGDEQFF.

The V gene is TRBV5-5, the J gene TRBJ1-2; 7 bases line up with TRBD1. CDR1 and CDR2 (germline): SGHKS, YYEKEE (reference sequence). The CDR3 length is 15 residues. The V segment lost 4 bases and the J segment 2 bases; nucleotides outside the gene matches: 8. CDR3 nucleotides: TGTGCCAGCAGCCAGAAAGGGGGCCCCAACTATGGCTACACCTTC. Amino acids: CASSQKGGPNYGYTF.

This chain connects TRBV15 to TRBJ2-7, with 10 bases identical to TRBD2. The CDR3 loop spans 15 amino acids. Germline CDR1 and CDR2: LNHNV and YYDKDF (reference sequence). The J segment lost 0 bases and the V segment lost 3 bases, leaving 2 bases of the junction unmatched. In DNA form, the CDR3 reads TGTGCCACCAGCAGGCAGCGGGAGGGCTCCTACGAGCAGTACTTC. Its protein is CATSRQREGSYEQYF.

About this clone itself: The sample contains more than one DNA sequence encoding this CDR3. The gene calls are TRBV7-2 and TRBJ2-3; D is uncertain. Germline V lookup: CDR1 SGHTA, CDR2 FQGNSA. The CDR3 totals 13 residues. The V end lost 3 bases, the J end lost 0 bases, and 4 bases lay between the germline ends. CDR3 DNA: TGTGCCAGCAGCTTGGCCAGCACAGATACGCAGTATTTT. It is translated as CASSLASTDTQYF.

This clone was counted a single time. The gene calls are TRBV9 and TRBJ1-4; D gene unclear. This CDR3 contains 15 residues. CDR1 and CDR2 from the germline V gene are SGDLS and YYNGEE. V lost 0 bases and J 2 bases, leaving 8 bases between the germline ends. The CDR3 is CASSVAPVTNEKLFF. The CDR3 DNA is TGTGCCAGCAGCGTAGCTCCGGTGACTAATGAAAAACTGTTTTTT.

The chain couples TRBV11-2 to TRBJ2-7; 7 nucleotides agree with TRBD1. In germline, CDR1 is SGHAT, CDR2 FQNNGV. V gave up 6 bases and J gave up 5 bases; unmatched junction bases: 4. This CDR3 is 12 amino acids long. For the CDR3, the DNA is TGTGCCAGCAGAGGGGACAGCCACGAGCAGTACTTC. Translated, it gives CASRGDSHEQYF.

This clone was recorded once. Other nucleotide sequences from this sample produce the same CDR3. The J gene is TRBJ2-7, the V gene TRBV28; 7 bases agree with TRBD1. There are 12 residues in the CDR3. Germline lookup yields CDR1 MDHEN and CDR2 SYDVKM. V trimming: 5 bases; J trimming: 3 bases; junction bases outside the gene matches: 1. The CDR3 loop reads CASSRQGYEQYF. CDR3 DNA: TGTGCCAGCAGTCGACAGGGCTACGAGCAGTACTTC.

V usage is TRBV28 and J usage is TRBJ1-6, with D maybe TRBD1 (5 bases). Looked up from germline, CDR1 is MDHEN and CDR2 is SYDVKM. With 8 bases removed from V and 10 bases from J, the gap between germline ends came to 12 bases. The CDR3 has 12 amino acids. The DNA of the CDR3 is TGTGCCAGCGGGCAGGGAAGATCACCCCTCCACTTT. Amino acids: CASGQGRSPLHF.

The chain is built from TRBV27 and TRBJ1-4; perhaps TRBD1 as D (5 bases). This CDR3 region has 14 residues. Germline loops: CDR1 MNHEY, CDR2 SMNVEV (reference sequence). Trimming stripped 3 bases from V and 4 bases from J, with 9 bases between. The CDR3 DNA sequence: TGTGCCAGCAGTTTTGGGGGGTATAATGAAAAACTGTTTTTT. Amino acids: CASSFGGYNEKLFF.

With regard to this clone: Other DNA sequences in this specimen translate into the identical CDR3. This chain uses TRBV18 with TRBJ2-7, with 9 bases fitting TRBD1. J lost 3 bases, V lost 3 bases, and 3 bases had no gene match. Per germline, CDR1 KGHSH and CDR2 LQKENI. The CDR3 sequence is 14 residues long. CDR3 bases: TGTGCCAGCTCACCGGGACAGGGAAGCTACGAGCAGTACTTC. Protein sequence: CASSPGQGSYEQYF.